These 19 T cell receptor beta chains were sequenced from one sample in a study of blood T cells in healthy people across ages. Together with a sample-barcoded 5' primer, a J-beta primer mix was included in a second PCR lasting about 7 to 12 cycles. TCRdb independently ran MiXCR on the 5' RACE reads; one entry per CDR3 protein. The table records hundreds of thousands of distinct CDR3 sequences, roughly two fifths of them present only once. Input material: blood. The receptors derive from a man older than 75 in good health.

This clonotype was seen repeatedly, ten times or more. The chain links TRBV20-1 to TRBJ2-7, with a weak D call TRBD1 (5 bases). CDR1 is DFQATT and CDR2 is SNEGSKA in the germline V gene (reference sequence). The V end lost 6 bases, the J end lost 2 bases, and 11 bases lay between the germline ends. The CDR3 totals 12 residues. CDR3 amino acids: CSARQLAYEQYF. CDR3 in DNA: TGCAGTGCGCGACAGCTCGCCTACGAGCAGTACTTC.

The chain links TRBV5-6 to TRBJ1-4; D unclear. Germline CDR1 is SGHDT and CDR2 is YYEEEE. The CDR3 spans 15 residues. V lost 4 bases and J 5 bases, leaving 15 bases between the germline ends. The DNA of the CDR3 is TGTGCCAGCAGCAGCTCCCCGGGAGCAAATGAAAAACTGTTTTTT. It specifies CASSSSPGANEKLFF.

The chain links TRBV5-1 to TRBJ2-4; the D gene is possibly TRBD2 (5 bases). CDR1 and CDR2 (germline): SGHRS, YFSETQ. This CDR3 comprises 14 residues. The V end lost 3 bases, the J end lost 8 bases, and 15 bases lay between the germline ends. The CDR3 loop is CASSSTGIEDIQYF. The DNA for the CDR3 is TGCGCCAGCAGCTCCACCGGGATAGAGGACATTCAGTACTTC.

There are many counts of this clonotype. The chain carries TRBV7-2 and TRBJ2-5; 11 nucleotides align to TRBD2. The CDR3 is 17 amino acids. Trimming at V came to 5 bases and at J to 5 bases, leaving 13 bases not matched to a gene. The germline V gene encodes CDR1 SGHTA and CDR2 FQGNSA. Here the CDR3 DNA reads TGTGCCAGCAGCCCGGCTAAGAGTAGCGGGAGGGCGGAGACCCAGTACTTC. Its translation: CASSPAKSSGRAETQYF.

This clonotype was recorded a few times. The chain has TRBV4-3 and TRBJ2-3, with D unresolved. This CDR3 spans 13 amino acids. Per germline, CDR1 LGHNA and CDR2 YSLEER. The V and J ends lost 0 bases and 8 bases respectively, with 9 bases between them. The CDR3 loop reads CASSQEQQGTQYF. CDR3 bases: TGCGCCAGCAGCCAAGAGCAGCAAGGTACGCAGTATTTT.

The genes are TRBV6-2 or TRBV6-3 and TRBJ1-5, with TRBD1 as a possible D gene (5 bases). Germline assignment: CDR1 MNHEY and CDR2 SVGEGT. V lost 7 bases, J lost 5 bases, and 12 bases lay in between. The CDR3 covers 13 residues. The CDR3 protein is CASTEGWYQPQHF. CDR3 nucleotide sequence: TGTGCCAGCACAGAGGGGTGGTATCAGCCCCAGCATTTT.

About this clonotype: A clone one base away is much larger, so this may be a read error. The rearrangement joins TRBV20-1 to TRBJ2-7; D is undetermined. The CDR3 is 12 residues long. Germline V gives CDR1 DFQATT, CDR2 SNEGSKA (reference sequence). The CDR3 bases are TGCAGGGCTAGTTTCGACATCCACGAGCAGTACTTC. This gives the protein CRASFDIHEQYF.

This clonotype was counted between two and nine times. The chain carries TRBV7-2 and TRBJ2-3; 7 bases agree with TRBD1. The length of the CDR3 is 16 residues. Trimming at V came to 5 bases and at J to 5 bases, leaving 13 bases not matched to a gene. The germline gives CDR1 SGHTA, CDR2 FQGNSA. Written as DNA, the CDR3 is TGTGCCAGCAGCCAAACCCGACAGGGATCAAAAGATACGCAGTATTTT. This translates into CASSQTRQGSKDTQYF.

The rearrangement links TRBV7-6 to TRBJ2-1, with TRBD2 matching over 11 bases. Germline V gene data show CDR1 as SGHVS and CDR2 as FNYEAQ. V lost 5 bases, J lost 3 bases, and 6 bases stayed unmatched. This CDR3 has 16 amino acids. The CDR3 spells CASSARTSGLYNEQFF. In DNA form, the CDR3 reads TGTGCCAGCAGCGCCAGGACTAGCGGGCTCTACAATGAGCAGTTCTTC.

This clonotype has only a few counts. The chain is built from TRBV27 and TRBJ1-6; D gene unclear. The CDR3 is 13 residues long. V was pared by 6 bases and J by 0 bases, with 3 bases between. CDR1 is MNHEY and CDR2 is SMNVEV in the germline V gene (reference sequence). The CDR3 is CASRSSYNSPLHF. The CDR3 DNA is TGTGCCAGCAGGAGCTCCTATAATTCACCCCTCCACTTT.

The chain links TRBV30 to TRBJ1-2; weak D call: TRBD1 (5 bases). In germline, CDR1 is GTSNPN, CDR2 SVGIG (reference sequence). V dropped 2 bases and J dropped 5 bases, with 15 bases sitting between them. This CDR3 is 14 amino acids long. CDR3 protein: CAWSPRGRFYGYTF. As DNA, the CDR3 is TGTGCCTGGAGTCCCCGGGGGAGGTTTTATGGCTACACCTTC.

The V and J genes are TRBV7-2 and TRBJ2-5, with D tentatively TRBD2 (6 bases). The CDR3 consists of 16 residues. The V and J ends lost 5 bases and 2 bases respectively, with 18 bases between them. Germline assignment: CDR1 SGHTA and CDR2 FQGNSA. Here the CDR3 DNA reads TGTGCCAGCAGCCCTTGGGGGAGGAAGGGGCAAGAGACCCAGTACTTC. This translates into CASSPWGRKGQETQYF. Using reference TRBV7-2 and TRBJ2-5 for the parts outside the CDR3, the full variable domain is GAGVSQSPSNKVTEKGKDVELRCDPISGHTALYWYRQSLGQGLEFLIYFQGNSAPDKSGLPSDRFSAERTGGSVSTLTIQRTQQEDSAVYLCASSPWGRKGQETQYFGPGTRLLVL.

The chain couples TRBV7-2 to TRBJ2-3; D is possibly TRBD1 (5 bases). This CDR3 spans 15 amino acids. CDR1 and CDR2 from the germline V gene are SGHTA and FQGNSA. V shed 3 bases and J shed 3 bases, with 13 bases lying between them. CDR3 loop: CASSFMGQRTDTQYF. CDR3 in DNA: TGTGCCAGCAGCTTTATGGGGCAACGGACAGATACGCAGTATTTT.

The chain links TRBV7-9 to TRBJ2-1; 13 bases map to TRBD2. This CDR3 is 16 amino acids long. With V trimmed by 0 bases and J by 9 bases, 5 bases remained unmatched. The germline gives CDR1 SEHNR, CDR2 FQNEAQ (reference sequence). In DNA, the CDR3 is TGTGCCAGCAGCTTAGCCCGGACTAGCGGGAGTACTGAGCAGTTCTTC. Its translation is CASSLARTSGSTEQFF. Complete variable domain (other parts from reference TRBV7-9 and TRBJ2-1): DTGVSQNPRHKITKRGQNVTFRCDPISEHNRLYWYRQTLGQGPEFLTYFQNEAQLEKSRLLSDRFSAERPKGSFSTLEIQRTEQGDSAMYLCASSLARTSGSTEQFFGPGTRLTVL.

This clonotype appeared a single time. The chain recombines TRBV7-2 with TRBJ1-2, with D maybe TRBD1 (6 bases). The CDR3 extends over 14 amino acids. Germline CDR1 reads SGHTA; CDR2 reads FQGNSA. V was pared by 7 bases and J by 6 bases, with 18 bases between. The CDR3 loop is CASTGTFTGHGYTF. The CDR3 bases are TGTGCCAGCACCGGGACATTTACGGGCCATGGCTACACCTTC.

The table lists this clonotype with a few counts. CDR3 coding DNA: TGCGCCAGCAGCTGGACAGGGATTAACAATGAGCAGTACTTC. It specifies CASSWTGINNEQYF. The gene calls are TRBV10-2 and TRBJ2-5; 8 positions match TRBD1. This CDR3 has 14 amino acids. CDR1 is WSHSY, CDR2 SAAADI, per germline. V lost 6 bases, J lost 11 bases, and 14 bases stayed unmatched.

This clonotype has just a few counts. The chain couples TRBV6-1 to TRBJ1-1; D remains ambiguous. Trimming took 0 bases from V and 1 from J, leaving 18 bases between them. The CDR3 consists of 18 residues. The germline V gene has CDR1 MNHNS and CDR2 SASEGT. CDR3 loop: CASSEALYVAVRNTEAFF. CDR3 coding DNA: TGTGCCAGCAGTGAAGCGCTTTATGTGGCAGTAAGGAACACTGAAGCTTTCTTT.

This clonotype was counted between two and nine times. The chain combines TRBV7-2 with TRBJ2-3; no clear D. Trimming removed 1 base at V and 1 base at J, with 12 bases between. Germline CDR1 is SGHTA and CDR2 is FQGNSA. CDR3 length equals 16 residues. The CDR3 DNA sequence: TGTGCCAGCAGCTTAGTTCGAAGGTCCCGCACAGATACGCAGTATTTT. As protein: CASSLVRRSRTDTQYF.

This chain joins TRBV20-1 and TRBJ2-7, with a tentative D call TRBD1 (5 bases). Per germline, CDR1 DFQATT and CDR2 SNEGSKA (reference sequence). V lost 4 bases to trimming and J lost 7 bases, with 17 bases between them. This CDR3 has 13 amino acids. This CDR3 reads CSAMAGMNNEQYF. The CDR3 region has the DNA TGCAGTGCTATGGCAGGGATGAACAATGAGCAGTACTTC.